This entry lists 18 T cell receptor beta chains sequenced from one sample in a study of beta chain features in type 1 diabetes. Study findings and constraints: Shortening of TCRB CDR3s, moderate but significant, appeared in all four CD4+ subsets of Type 1 diabetes patients.

Every isolated RNA sample was fully reverse transcribed, so sequencing captured expressed TCRB transcripts. Profiling relied on immunoSEQ multiplex PCR, and the TCRdb table lists in-frame clones only, not all of them. The sample carries about 25,000 clones, roughly 70% recorded once. Their target antigens are unknown. Source material: stem cell memory CD4+ T cells from blood. All receptors come from a woman aged 40 to 49 with type 1 diabetes.

The CDR3 DNA reads TGTGCCAGCAGTACTACAGGGGGCGCGGGGGCTTTCTTT. Amino acid sequence: CASSTTGGAGAFF. J is TRBJ1-1 and V is TRBV2, with 9 bases lining up with TRBD1. The CDR3 totals 13 residues. Germline V gene sequence: CDR1 SNHLY, CDR2 FYNNEI. V shed 5 bases and J 11 bases; nucleotides not matched to a gene: 9.

This clone was detected only once. The chain combines TRBV5-1 with TRBJ2-3; the D gene is possibly TRBD1 (7 bases). Trimming removed 3 bases at V and 6 bases at J, with 17 bases between. The CDR3 is made up of 15 amino acids. Germline V gives CDR1 SGHRS, CDR2 YFSETQ. Here the CDR3 reads CASSSGTEGGDTQYF. The DNA of the CDR3 is TGCGCCAGCAGCTCCGGGACAGAGGGGGGTGATACGCAGTATTTT.

The J gene is TRBJ2-5, the V gene TRBV6-5, with a possible D match to TRBD1 (5 bases). Trimming left V 1 base short and J 2 bases short, with 8 bases between. The germline gives CDR1 MNHEY, CDR2 SVGAGI. CDR3 length: 14 amino acids. The CDR3 coding sequence is TGTGCCAGCAGTTACTGGCAGGGACAAGAGACCCAGTACTTC. It encodes CASSYWQGQETQYF.

This clone has just a few counts. The V call is TRBV7-2, the J call TRBJ2-3; 8 bases agree with TRBD1. The V gene end was trimmed by 5 bases and the J gene end by 2 bases; junction bases not matched to a gene: 12. From germline, CDR1 is SGHTA and CDR2 FQGNSA. This CDR3 spans 17 amino acids. The CDR3 loop reads CASSLQGGAVITDTQYF. The CDR3 DNA sequence: TGTGCCAGCAGCCTACAGGGGGGCGCGGTAATCACAGATACGCAGTATTTT.

The chain carries TRBV2 and TRBJ2-5; tentatively, D is TRBD2 (6 bases). The DNA end is more similar to TRBJ2-7, so the J call may be wrong. Per the germline V gene, CDR1 is SNHLY and CDR2 is FYNNEI. The CDR3 consists of 15 residues. The CDR3 DNA is TGTGCCAGCAGTGTGGTCCGGGGACTTTCCTACGAGCAGTACTTC. It yields the protein CASSVVRGLSYEQYF.

V and J are TRBV13 and TRBJ2-3, with D perhaps TRBD2 (5 bases). The CDR3 has 13 residues. Germline V gives CDR1 PRHDT, CDR2 FYEKMQ (reference sequence). V gave up 5 bases and J gave up 5 bases, with 11 bases separating them. The CDR3 protein is CASSLDRGDTQYF. The CDR3, as DNA: TGTGCCAGCAGCCTGGATCGGGGAGATACGCAGTATTTT.

The V and J genes are TRBV5-6 and TRBJ2-3, with D maybe TRBD2 (5 bases). CDR3 length: 15 amino acids. Looked up from germline, CDR1 is SGHDT and CDR2 is YYEEEE. V gave up 3 bases and J gave up 0 bases, with 11 bases separating them. The CDR3 here is CASSSGLGSTDTQYF. CDR3 DNA: TGTGCCAGCAGCTCCGGACTGGGTAGCACAGATACGCAGTATTTT. Variable domain in full (rest from reference TRBV5-6 and TRBJ2-3): DAGVTQSPTHLIKTRGQQVTLRCSPKSGHDTVSWYQQALGQGPQFIFQYYEEEERQRGNFPDRFSGHQFPNYSSELNVNALLLGDSALYLCASSSGLGSTDTQYFGPGTRLTVL.

The V gene is TRBV30, the J gene TRBJ2-7, with 13 positions matching TRBD2. The germline CDR1 and CDR2 sequences are GTSNPN and SVGIG (reference sequence). With 2 bases clipped from V and 6 bases from J, the junction kept 4 bases outside the gene matches. The CDR3 totals 14 residues. CDR3 protein: CAWSTGLAGSEQYF. CDR3 nucleotide sequence: TGTGCCTGGAGTACGGGACTAGCGGGATCCGAGCAGTACTTC.

Notes on this clone: One junction end disagrees with the germline gene, perhaps due to a read error. V usage is TRBV29-1 and J usage is TRBJ1-1; perhaps TRBD1 as D (6 bases). Germline V lookup: CDR1 SQVTM, CDR2 ANQGSEA. The CDR3 sequence is 12 residues long. The CDR3: CSGRARDTEASF. CDR3 DNA: TGCAGCGGCCGGGCCAGGGACACTGAGGCTTCCTTT. The full variable domain, with the rest looked up from reference TRBV29-1 and TRBJ1-1, is SAVISQKPSRDICQRGTSLTIQCQVDSQVTMMFWYRQQPGQSLTLIATANQGSEATYESGFVIDKFPISRPNLTFSTLTVSNMSPEDSSIYLCSGRARDTEASFGQGTRLTVV.

This chain links TRBV30 with TRBJ2-3, with 11 positions matching TRBD2. Trimming cost V 5 bases and J 1 base; bases outside gene matches: 2. The CDR3 is 14 amino acids. Germline V gene lookup returns CDR1 GTSNPN and CDR2 SVGIG (reference sequence). The CDR3 region is CAWGTSGGTDTQYF. In nucleotides, the CDR3 is TGTGCCTGGGGGACTAGCGGAGGCACAGATACGCAGTATTTT.

This clone came up once. The chain recombines TRBV28 with TRBJ1-6; 9 bases align to TRBD1. With V trimmed by 7 bases and J by 6 bases, 1 base remained unmatched. Germline V gene lookup returns CDR1 MDHEN and CDR2 SYDVKM. The CDR3 covers 13 residues. Here the CDR3 reads CASTGQGNSPLHF. CDR3 sequence (DNA): TGTGCCAGCACGGGACAGGGTAATTCACCCCTCCACTTT. Based on the CDR3 plus reference TRBV28 and TRBJ1-6, the full variable domain is DVKVTQSSRYLVKRTGEKVFLECVQDMDHENMFWYRQDPGLGLRLIYFSYDVKMKEKGDIPEGYSVSREKKERFSLILESASTNQTSMYLCASTGQGNSPLHFGNGTRLTVT.

This clone was seen a few times. The chain joins TRBV18 to TRBJ1-5, with 8 bases fitting TRBD1. CDR1 and CDR2 from the germline V gene are KGHSH and LQKENI. V shed 3 bases, J shed 8 bases, and the junction held 9 bases outside the gene matches. This CDR3 is 15 amino acids long. The DNA of the CDR3 is TGTGCCAGCTCACCTTTCAGGGGGCAAGATGAGCCCCAGCATTTT. Translation: CASSPFRGQDEPQHF.

This clone has a handful of counts. The chain has TRBV7-9 and TRBJ2-7; possible D gene TRBD1, 6 bases. CDR1 and CDR2 (germline): SEHNR, FQNEAQ (reference sequence). V dropped 0 bases and J dropped 3 bases, with 12 bases sitting between them. The CDR3 sequence is 15 residues long. The chain's CDR3 is CASSLAGRGDYEQYF. CDR3 nucleotide sequence: TGTGCCAGCAGCTTAGCCGGCAGGGGAGACTACGAGCAGTACTTC.

The rearrangement links TRBV18 to TRBJ1-2, with 9 bases that match TRBD1. CDR3 length equals 15 residues. Germline CDR1 KGHSH, CDR2 LQKENI. V was pared by 5 bases and J by 2 bases, with 6 bases of the junction left unmatched. The CDR3: CASSAGTGKNYGYTF. Here the CDR3 DNA reads TGTGCCAGCTCAGCCGGGACAGGGAAAAACTATGGCTACACCTTC. Supplemented by reference TRBV18 and TRBJ1-2, the full variable domain reads NAGVMQNPRHLVRRRGQEARLRCSPMKGHSHVYWYRQLPEEGLKFMVYLQKENIIDESGMPKERFSAEFPKEGPSILRIQQVVRGDSAAYFCASSAGTGKNYGYTFGSGTRLTVV.

The gene calls are TRBV2 and TRBJ1-2; weak D call: TRBD1 (6 bases). The ends were cut back, 3 bases at V and 7 bases at J, with 9 bases in the middle. This CDR3 contains 12 residues. Germline assignment: CDR1 SNHLY and CDR2 FYNNEI. CDR3 region: CASSDGGLGYTF. For the CDR3, the DNA is TGTGCCAGCAGTGACGGGGGGCTTGGCTACACCTTC.

V gene TRBV7-2 combines with J gene TRBJ2-1, with 11 bases that match TRBD1. CDR3 length: 12 residues. The germline gives CDR1 SGHTA, CDR2 FQGNSA. Trimming removed 10 bases from V and 7 bases from J; junction bases left unmatched: 3. CDR3 sequence reads: CATGQGANEQFF. In DNA, the CDR3 is TGTGCCACCGGACAGGGGGCAAATGAGCAGTTCTTC.

This rearrangement joins TRBV4-2 to TRBJ2-2, with 7 bases fitting TRBD1. The V gene's germline CDR1 is LGHNA and CDR2 YNFKEQ. V lost 4 bases to trimming and J lost 4 bases; unmatched junction nucleotides: 9. This CDR3 is 16 amino acids long. DNA for the CDR3: TGTGCCAGCAGCCTGCTTGAGGGGGCCGGCACCGGGGAGCTGTTTTTT. This gives the protein CASSLLEGAGTGELFF.

The chain links TRBV7-3 to TRBJ1-1, with D possibly being TRBD1 (5 bases). CDR3 length equals 13 residues. CDR1 is SGHTA and CDR2 is FQGTGA in the germline V gene. Deletions cut 1 base from V and 7 bases from J, with 10 bases between. The CDR3 loop reads CASSLSRGYEAFF. CDR3 in DNA: TGTGCCAGCAGCTTAAGTCGGGGGTATGAAGCTTTCTTT.